The 27 T cell receptor beta chains given below trace back to one sample, sequenced in a study of T cells in narcolepsy. The protocol was immunoSEQ multiplex PCR, while the TCRdb copy is restricted to in-frame clones and leaves out a portion. The sample gives around 25,000 clones, roughly 80% of which show up once; approximately 0.71% is in the top ten. Sequences were obtained from CD45RA- memory CD4+ T cells from PBMCs. Receptors originate from a human donor with narcolepsy.

This rearrangement joins TRBV7-9 to TRBJ1-2; unclear D gene. Germline loops: CDR1 SEHNR, CDR2 FQNEAQ (reference sequence). V lost 5 bases and J 4 bases, leaving 14 bases between the germline ends. The CDR3 consists of 14 residues. The CDR3: CASSLGGVGYGYTF. The DNA for the CDR3 is TGTGCCAGCAGCCTCGGTGGGGTTGGCTATGGCTACACCTTC.

The chain couples TRBV9 to TRBJ2-3; 12 bases map to TRBD2. The CDR3 has 16 residues. With 0 bases clipped from V and 3 bases from J, the junction kept 2 bases outside the gene matches. CDR1 is SGDLS and CDR2 is YYNGEE in the germline V gene. The CDR3 DNA follows: TGTGCCAGCAGCGTAGCACTAGCGGGAGGTACAGATACGCAGTATTTT. Protein product: CASSVALAGGTDTQYF.

V gene TRBV29-1 combines with J gene TRBJ2-3; TRBD1 agrees at 7 bases. The V and J ends lost 2 bases and 1 base, in that order; junction bases with no gene match: 9. The V gene's germline CDR1 is SQVTM and CDR2 ANQGSEA. This CDR3 has 16 amino acids. The CDR3 DNA follows: TGCAGCGTTGAATCCCGCCCAGGGGGTGGCACAGATACGCAGTATTTT. The encoded protein is CSVESRPGGGTDTQYF.

The CDR3 DNA reads TGTGCCATCAGTGAGTCCGGGCAGGCATTCTCCCCCTACTACAATGAGCAGTTCTTC. Translation: CAISESGQAFSPYYNEQFF. The chain is built from TRBV10-3 and TRBJ2-1, with D uncertain. There are 19 residues in the CDR3. CDR1 is ENHRY and CDR2 is SYGVKD in the germline V gene. V lost 0 bases to trimming and J lost 3 bases, with 21 bases between them.

The V gene is TRBV10-3, the J gene TRBJ2-5; 12 bases fit TRBD2. The end of the DNA fits TRBJ2-7 better, so the J call may be wrong. Germline V gene lookup returns CDR1 ENHRY and CDR2 SYGVKD. This CDR3 spans 18 amino acids. This CDR3 is CAISKTNLTSGSPHEQYF. DNA of the CDR3: TGTGCCATCAGTAAAACCAATTTGACTAGCGGGAGCCCCCACGAGCAGTACTTC.

The rearrangement links TRBV2 to TRBJ1-4; D remains ambiguous. The length of the CDR3 is 16 residues. Trimming took 7 bases from V and 8 from J, leaving 23 bases between them. Germline CDR1 SNHLY, CDR2 FYNNEI. Here the CDR3 reads CASIPIDRTREEKLFF. The CDR3, as DNA: TGTGCCAGCATTCCTATAGACCGGACTAGGGAGGAAAAACTGTTTTTT.

The chain joins TRBV12-5 to TRBJ2-1; 10 bases are shared with TRBD2. CDR1 and CDR2 from the germline V gene are LGHNT and FRNRAP. The CDR3 extends over 18 amino acids. J lost 0 bases, V lost 3 bases, and 8 bases had no gene match. The CDR3: CASGLAGGPGSSYNEQFF. The CDR3 DNA follows: TGTGCTAGTGGTTTAGCGGGAGGGCCCGGAAGCTCCTACAATGAGCAGTTCTTC.

This chain uses TRBV18 with TRBJ2-5, with D uncertain. Trimming cost V 1 base and J 4 bases, with 4 bases left between them. CDR3 length: 12 amino acids. CDR1 and CDR2 (germline): KGHSH, LQKENI. The CDR3 DNA reads as TGTGCCAGCTCACCACTATCAGAGACCCAGTACTTC. Its protein product is CASSPLSETQYF.

The chain employs TRBV2 and TRBJ2-7; D might be TRBD1 (6 bases). V was cut by 6 bases and J by 2 bases, with 14 bases left in between. Germline V gives CDR1 SNHLY, CDR2 FYNNEI. CDR3 size: 14 residues. The CDR3 nucleotides are TGTGCCAGCAGAATCAGGGGCAAGGCCTACGAGCAGTACTTC. This encodes CASRIRGKAYEQYF.

In DNA, the CDR3 is TGTGCCAGCAGGACCTCTGAAGTCAGGATAAGGGAAAAACTGTTTTTT. Translation gives CASRTSEVRIREKLFF. The chain uses TRBV2 and TRBJ1-4, with no clear D. CDR1 is SNHLY, CDR2 FYNNEI, per germline. The CDR3 has 16 amino acids. V was trimmed by 6 bases and J by 8 bases, leaving 22 bases between them.

The chain employs TRBV2 and TRBJ1-1; unclear D gene. Germline V gene lookup returns CDR1 SNHLY and CDR2 FYNNEI. With 3 bases removed from V and 5 bases from J, the gap between germline ends came to 13 bases. The CDR3 runs to 14 residues. CDR3 amino acids: CASSDFRGRTEAFF. The CDR3 nucleotides read TGTGCCAGCAGTGATTTTCGAGGGCGTACTGAAGCTTTCTTT.

V and J are TRBV11-2 and TRBJ1-1, with 9 bases that match TRBD1. Germline CDR1 SGHAT, CDR2 FQNNGV. The CDR3 length is 13 residues. V lost 1 base and J lost 10; bases outside the gene matches: 4. CDR3 bases: TGTGCCAGCAGCTTAGTTACAGGGGGCCGAGCTTTCTTT. Translating it yields CASSLVTGGRAFF.

The chain uses TRBV5-1 and TRBJ2-3; possible D gene TRBD1, 5 bases. Germline V CDR1 and CDR2: SGHRS, YFSETQ. V was shortened by 0 bases and J by 2 bases, with 7 bases between the two germline ends. This CDR3 comprises 14 residues. The CDR3 DNA follows: TGCGCCAGCAGCTTGGCGACAGTCACAGATACGCAGTATTTT. Its translation: CASSLATVTDTQYF.

This clone was counted only a few times. The rearrangement links TRBV2 to TRBJ1-2; weak D call: TRBD1 (5 bases). The CDR3 sequence is 13 residues long. Germline V gene sequence: CDR1 SNHLY, CDR2 FYNNEI. V dropped 4 bases and J dropped 2 bases, with 8 bases sitting between them. CDR3 sequence reads: CASSVEGNYGYTF. The CDR3 DNA reads TGTGCCAGCAGTGTCGAGGGGAACTATGGCTACACCTTC.

The chain recombines TRBV4-1 with TRBJ2-7; 7 nucleotides line up with TRBD2. This CDR3 comprises 18 residues. CDR1 and CDR2 from the germline V gene are MGHRA and YSYEKL. J lost 4 bases, V lost 0 bases, and 15 bases had no gene match. The CDR3 region is CASSQEGGTTQSFYEQYF. CDR3 DNA: TGCGCCAGCAGCCAAGAAGGTGGGACTACACAATCATTTTACGAGCAGTACTTC.

The chain carries TRBV30 and TRBJ2-1, with D perhaps TRBD2 (5 bases). The CDR3 extends over 13 amino acids. Germline V gene sequence: CDR1 GTSNPN, CDR2 SVGIG (reference sequence). With 1 base removed from V and 6 bases from J, the gap between germline ends came to 10 bases. In nucleotides, the CDR3 is TGTGCCTGGAGTGCCAGCGGAATCAATGAGCAGTTCTTC. This gives the protein CAWSASGINEQFF.

The V gene is TRBV27, the J gene TRBJ2-5; D is possibly TRBD1 (5 bases). The end of the DNA aligns better with TRBJ2-7, so the J call may be wrong. This CDR3 spans 16 amino acids. The germline V gene has CDR1 MNHEY and CDR2 SMNVEV (reference sequence). The CDR3 here is CASSWGLGPPTLEQYF. In DNA form, the CDR3 reads TGTGCCAGCAGTTGGGGCCTAGGGCCCCCGACTCTCGAGCAGTACTTC.

This clone was recorded once. The chain joins TRBV19 to TRBJ1-5; D not resolved. Germline lookup yields CDR1 LNHDA and CDR2 SQIVND (reference sequence). This CDR3 is 14 amino acids long. Trimming took off 7 bases at V and 3 bases at J, with 13 bases between the two ends. The CDR3 reads CASTTQKSNQPQHF. The CDR3 DNA reads TGTGCCAGTACCACCCAGAAGTCCAATCAGCCCCAGCATTTT.

This clone is a singleton in its sample. This chain links TRBV4-1 with TRBJ2-1, with TRBD2 matching over 8 bases. V was pared by 0 bases and J by 2 bases, with 3 bases of the junction left unmatched. The V gene's germline CDR1 is MGHRA and CDR2 YSYEKL. The CDR3 spans 16 residues. The chain's CDR3 is CASSQDPGGAYNEQFF. In DNA, the CDR3 is TGCGCCAGCAGCCAAGACCCGGGAGGGGCCTACAATGAGCAGTTCTTC.

The V and J genes are TRBV2 and TRBJ2-1; D is unclear. This CDR3 is built from 13 residues. V gave up 6 bases and J gave up 8 bases, with 14 bases separating them. Germline V gene data show CDR1 as SNHLY and CDR2 as FYNNEI. The CDR3 nucleotides read TGTGCCAGCAGCGAACGACTGGGCGATGAGCAGTTCTTC. The encoded protein is CASSERLGDEQFF.

The chain combines TRBV30 with TRBJ2-4; the match to TRBD2 covers 8 bases. CDR1 and CDR2 from the germline V gene are GTSNPN and SVGIG (reference sequence). The CDR3 covers 15 residues. After removal of 1 base from V and 2 bases from J, the junction contained 4 bases not matched to a gene. CDR3 DNA: TGTGCCTGGAGTGAAGCGGGGGCTACCAAAAACATTCAGTACTTC. It codes for CAWSEAGATKNIQYF.

The chain combines TRBV7-2 with TRBJ1-1; D unclear. The CDR3 extends over 15 amino acids. Trimming left V 5 bases short and J 3 bases short, with 16 bases between. CDR1 SGHTA and CDR2 FQGNSA come from the germline V gene. The CDR3: CASSPGPSGDTEAFF. For the CDR3, the DNA is TGTGCCAGCAGCCCCGGACCCTCTGGAGACACTGAAGCTTTCTTT.

The chain has TRBV18 and TRBJ1-3; D gene ambiguous. Per germline, CDR1 KGHSH and CDR2 LQKENI. The CDR3 is 13 amino acids. V was cut by 6 bases and J by 4 bases, with 10 bases left in between. In DNA form, the CDR3 reads TGTGCCAGCTCCCGGGCCGGAGGAAACACCATATATTTT. Translation gives CASSRAGGNTIYF.

The chain recombines TRBV5-6 with TRBJ1-1; 7 bases fit TRBD1. CDR1 is SGHDT, CDR2 YYEEEE, per germline. Trimming cost V 0 bases and J 4 bases; bases outside gene matches: 3. This CDR3 region has 14 residues. The CDR3 nucleotides are TGTGCCAGCAGCTTGGTACAGGGGATCACTGAAGCTTTCTTT. It yields the protein CASSLVQGITEAFF.

The chain is built from TRBV29-1 and TRBJ1-1, with D uncertain. There are 15 residues in the CDR3. The germline V gene has CDR1 SQVTM and CDR2 ANQGSEA. Trimming took off 7 bases at V and 4 bases at J, with 22 bases between the two ends. The CDR3 DNA follows: TGCAGCGCCTCTGGGCTTAAACCGGACGGCACTGAAGCTTTCTTT. Encoded protein: CSASGLKPDGTEAFF.

The rearrangement uses TRBV5-1 and TRBJ2-7, with 8 bases aligning to TRBD1. The CDR3 runs 16 residues. Germline V lookup: CDR1 SGHRS, CDR2 YFSETQ. Trimming at V came to 0 bases and at J to 1 base, leaving 6 bases not matched to a gene. Here the CDR3 reads CASSLAAGTGSYEQYF. CDR3 coding DNA: TGCGCCAGCAGCTTGGCGGCCGGGACAGGATCCTACGAGCAGTACTTC.

The V call is TRBV4-1, the J call TRBJ2-1, with D possibly matching TRBD1 (6 bases). V lost 1 base and J lost 8, with 15 bases in between. The CDR3 sequence is 15 residues long. Germline loops: CDR1 MGHRA, CDR2 YSYEKL. CDR3 bases: TGCGCCAGCAGCCAAGTGAGTAGCAGGGGTGATGAGCAGTTCTTC. Translated, it gives CASSQVSSRGDEQFF.